These T cell receptor beta chains were read from a single sample in a study of blood T cell repertoires in COVID-19. Measured with immunoSEQ multiplex PCR; TCRdb has only the in-frame clones, and not every one. Altogether approximately 190,000 clones are present, approximately 81% being singletons, with the ten largest covering 20%. Sequencing was performed on peripheral blood. These receptors originate from a human donor in a cohort sampled during active COVID-19. Both conserved end residues are part of each CDR3. A D gene is named only where the DNA matches it firmly. Only some rows state a clone size, as once, few, many or a class for expanded clones.

cdr3_nt: TGTGCCAGCTCACCGACAGCGGGGGGCGGAGAGACCCAGTACTTC
cdr3_aa: CASSPTAGGGETQYF
clone_size: -
v_call: TRBV18
d_call: TRBD2
j_call: TRBJ2-5

cdr3_nt: TGCGCCAGCAGCCAAGTGGCAGGGGTCACCTACAATGAGCAGTTCTTC
cdr3_aa: CASSQVAGVTYNEQFF
clone_size: few
v_call: TRBV4-1
d_call: -
j_call: TRBJ2-1

cdr3_nt: TGTGCCAGCTCGGGGACAGGGAACCAAGAGACCCAGTACTTC
cdr3_aa: CASSGTGNQETQYF
clone_size: -
v_call: TRBV6-5
d_call: TRBD1
j_call: TRBJ2-5

cdr3_nt: TGTGCCAGCGGCCCCCCTAGCGGGTTTTCTCTCGAGCAGTACTTC
cdr3_aa: CASGPPSGFSLEQYF
clone_size: -
v_call: TRBV7-9
d_call: TRBD2
j_call: TRBJ2-7

cdr3_nt: TGCAGCGTTGTTGGCGTTAGCGGGGTAGGAGAGACCCAGTACTTC
cdr3_aa: CSVVGVSGVGETQYF
clone_size: once
v_call: TRBV29-1
d_call: TRBD2
j_call: TRBJ2-5

cdr3_nt: TGTGCCAGCAGTGAATATCGCGGGATGAACACTGAAGCTTTCTTT
cdr3_aa: CASSEYRGMNTEAFF
clone_size: -
v_call: TRBV2
d_call: -
j_call: TRBJ1-1

cdr3_nt: TGTGCCAGCAGTTACCCTAGGACAGGGGGCTTCGGTGAGCAGTTCTTC
cdr3_aa: CASSYPRTGGFGEQFF
clone_size: -
v_call: TRBV6-2/TRBV6-3
d_call: TRBD1
j_call: TRBJ2-1

cdr3_nt: TGTGCCACGCAGGGTTACGATGGCTACACCTTC
cdr3_aa: CATQGYDGYTF
clone_size: once
v_call: TRBV6-6
d_call: -
j_call: TRBJ1-2

cdr3_nt: TGTGCCAGCAGTTCTGTACCGGCCTACGAGCAGTACTTC
cdr3_aa: CASSSVPAYEQYF
clone_size: once
v_call: TRBV28
d_call: -
j_call: TRBJ2-7

cdr3_nt: TGTGCCAGCAGGGGGCTACGATTGGCTACCTACGAGCAGTACTTC
cdr3_aa: CASRGLRLATYEQYF
clone_size: -
v_call: TRBV11-2
d_call: -
j_call: TRBJ2-7

cdr3_nt: TGTGCCAGTAGGGGGCGGGACAGTGAAAAACTGTTTTTT
cdr3_aa: CASRGRDSEKLFF
clone_size: few
v_call: TRBV19
d_call: TRBD1
j_call: TRBJ1-4

cdr3_nt: TGTGCCAGCAGCATGGGACAGCAGAACACTGAAGCTTTCTTT
cdr3_aa: CASSMGQQNTEAFF
clone_size: -
v_call: TRBV7-3
d_call: TRBD1
j_call: TRBJ1-1

cdr3_nt: TGTGCCAGCAGCGTAGGTCCCGCGGACGGGGAGCTGTTTTTT
cdr3_aa: CASSVGPADGELFF
clone_size: once
v_call: TRBV9
d_call: -
j_call: TRBJ2-2

cdr3_nt: TGTGCCAGCAGTTACGGCAGGGTTTCCACCGGGGAGCTGTTTTTT
cdr3_aa: CASSYGRVSTGELFF
clone_size: -
v_call: TRBV6-5
d_call: -
j_call: TRBJ2-2

cdr3_nt: TGTGCCAGCCTGGACAGGGTGCTTGGCTACACCTTC
cdr3_aa: CASLDRVLGYTF
clone_size: -
v_call: TRBV6-6
d_call: TRBD1
j_call: TRBJ1-2

cdr3_nt: TGTGCCATCAGTGAGGGGGGGGAGTCGGATCAGCCCCAGCATTTT
cdr3_aa: CAISEGGESDQPQHF
clone_size: -
v_call: TRBV10-3
d_call: -
j_call: TRBJ1-5

cdr3_nt: TGTGCCAGCAGTCGAGCGGGACTTGGAAACACCATATATTTT
cdr3_aa: CASSRAGLGNTIYF
clone_size: -
v_call: TRBV3-1/TRBV3-2
d_call: -
j_call: TRBJ1-3

cdr3_nt: TGCGCCAGCAGCTTCGCGCCGCCCCAATGGCAGCCCCAGCATTTT
cdr3_aa: CASSFAPPQWQPQHF
clone_size: -
v_call: TRBV5-1
d_call: -
j_call: TRBJ1-5

cdr3_nt: TGTGCCAGCAGTTGGGCAGGGGGGACCTACGAGCAGTACTTC
cdr3_aa: CASSWAGGTYEQYF
clone_size: -
v_call: TRBV6-5
d_call: -
j_call: TRBJ2-7

cdr3_nt: TGTGCCAGCAGCCTCGGGGGGGGCTCTGGGGCCAACGTCCTGACTTTC
cdr3_aa: CASSLGGGSGANVLTF
clone_size: -
v_call: TRBV3-1/TRBV3-2
d_call: TRBD2
j_call: TRBJ2-6

cdr3_nt: TGTGCCTGGGGCGTGGGGACAGCTAATTCACCCCTCCACTTT
cdr3_aa: CAWGVGTANSPLHF
clone_size: -
v_call: TRBV30
d_call: TRBD1
j_call: TRBJ1-6

cdr3_nt: TGTGCCAGCGGTCCGACGGGGGTTTATGGGGCCAACGTCCTGACTTTC
cdr3_aa: CASGPTGVYGANVLTF
clone_size: -
v_call: TRBV6-4
d_call: -
j_call: TRBJ2-6

cdr3_nt: TGTGCCAGCAGTGACGCCTCGAGCGGGGGCTACAATGAGCAGTTCTTC
cdr3_aa: CASSDASSGGYNEQFF
clone_size: -
v_call: TRBV2
d_call: TRBD2
j_call: TRBJ2-1

cdr3_nt: TGTGCCAGTAGTATTCCGGGTGAGGGCACAGATACGCAGTATTTT
cdr3_aa: CASSIPGEGTDTQYF
clone_size: -
v_call: TRBV19
d_call: -
j_call: TRBJ2-3

cdr3_nt: TGTGCCAGCAGTCTGGACAGGGCCTCCTACGAGCAGTACTTC
cdr3_aa: CASSLDRASYEQYF
clone_size: -
v_call: TRBV27
d_call: TRBD1
j_call: TRBJ2-7

cdr3_nt: TGTGCCTGCGGGAGGGGGAATTTGAACACTGAAGCTTTCTTT
cdr3_aa: CACGRGNLNTEAFF
clone_size: once
v_call: TRBV30
d_call: -
j_call: TRBJ1-1

cdr3_nt: TGTGCCTGGAGTCTAACACTAACGGATACTGAAGCTTTCTTT
cdr3_aa: CAWSLTLTDTEAFF
clone_size: -
v_call: TRBV30
d_call: -
j_call: TRBJ1-1

cdr3_nt: TGTGCCAGCTCGCGCGATAGTTCCGGCTACACCTTC
cdr3_aa: CASSRDSSGYTF
clone_size: -
v_call: TRBV18
d_call: -
j_call: TRBJ1-2

cdr3_nt: TGTGCCAGCAGCCAAACCAGGGGGCGCGGGCAAGAGACCCAGTACTTC
cdr3_aa: CASSQTRGRGQETQYF
clone_size: -
v_call: TRBV3-1/TRBV3-2
d_call: TRBD1
j_call: TRBJ2-5

cdr3_nt: TGTGCCAGCAGACAACGGGACTCCTACAATGAGCAGTTCTTC
cdr3_aa: CASRQRDSYNEQFF
clone_size: few
v_call: TRBV6-5
d_call: -
j_call: TRBJ2-1

cdr3_nt: TGCAGCGCGCAGGGGGGTGAAAAACTGTTTTTT
cdr3_aa: CSAQGGEKLFF
clone_size: -
v_call: TRBV29-1
d_call: TRBD1
j_call: TRBJ1-4

cdr3_nt: TGTGCCAGCAGCACCACCGTGGGACTTGCCCCCCGTCACTTC
cdr3_aa: CASSTTVGLAPRHF
clone_size: -
v_call: TRBV7-2
d_call: -
j_call: TRBJ2-7

cdr3_nt: TGTGCCAGCTCAACCGGGACTGTCAGTTCCAATGAGCAGTTCTTC
cdr3_aa: CASSTGTVSSNEQFF
clone_size: once
v_call: TRBV18
d_call: -
j_call: TRBJ2-1

cdr3_nt: TGTGCCAGCAGCTTCGGCGGGAGGGGTGGGGATACGCAGTATTTT
cdr3_aa: CASSFGGRGGDTQYF
clone_size: -
v_call: TRBV7-2
d_call: TRBD2
j_call: TRBJ2-3

cdr3_nt: TGTGCCAGCAGCCAAGTGGGCTCCCAGGTAGGAGAGACCCAGTACTTC
cdr3_aa: CASSQVGSQVGETQYF
clone_size: -
v_call: TRBV3-1/TRBV3-2
d_call: -
j_call: TRBJ2-5

cdr3_nt: TGCGCCAGCAGCTCGCGGACAGGGCAAACATCGAACACCGGGGAGCTGTTTTTT
cdr3_aa: CASSSRTGQTSNTGELFF
clone_size: -
v_call: TRBV5-1
d_call: TRBD1
j_call: TRBJ2-2

cdr3_nt: TGTGCCAGCAGCGTAGTTTCTAGCGGGGACAATGAGCAGTTCTTC
cdr3_aa: CASSVVSSGDNEQFF
clone_size: -
v_call: TRBV9
d_call: TRBD2
j_call: TRBJ2-1

cdr3_nt: TGTGCCAGCAGTCCAATAGAAGCGCAGAACACCGGGGAGCTGTTTTTT
cdr3_aa: CASSPIEAQNTGELFF
clone_size: -
v_call: TRBV6-6
d_call: -
j_call: TRBJ2-2

cdr3_nt: TGTGCCAGTAGGATGACAGTTTACAATGAGCAGTTCTTC
cdr3_aa: CASRMTVYNEQFF
clone_size: -
v_call: TRBV19
d_call: -
j_call: TRBJ2-1

cdr3_nt: TGCAGCGTTGATTCGGGGGGCGGTGAAGCTTTCTTT
cdr3_aa: CSVDSGGGEAFF
clone_size: once
v_call: TRBV29-1
d_call: -
j_call: TRBJ1-1

cdr3_nt: TGTGCCAGCAGTGACTCGAGTAGGGGCGGCTACACCTTC
cdr3_aa: CASSDSSRGGYTF
clone_size: -
v_call: TRBV6-4
d_call: -
j_call: TRBJ1-2

cdr3_nt: TGTGCCAGCAGCCCCGGGACAGGGGAGACTAGGGCTACCGGGGAGCTGTTTTTT
cdr3_aa: CASSPGTGETRATGELFF
clone_size: -
v_call: TRBV9
d_call: TRBD1
j_call: TRBJ2-2

cdr3_nt: TGTGCCAGTTCCGGGGGTACCGGGGAGCTGTTTTTT
cdr3_aa: CASSGGTGELFF
clone_size: -
v_call: TRBV18
d_call: -
j_call: TRBJ2-2

cdr3_nt: TGTGCCAGCAGCCAAGCGGGTAGCGGGGGGGGTGTTTGGCAGTTCTTC
cdr3_aa: CASSQAGSGGGVWQFF
clone_size: -
v_call: TRBV3-1/TRBV3-2
d_call: TRBD2
j_call: TRBJ2-1

cdr3_nt: TGTGCCATCGCAGCTAGCGGGAGTAAGGATAAGCAGTTCTTC
cdr3_aa: CAIAASGSKDKQFF
clone_size: once
v_call: TRBV24-1
d_call: TRBD2
j_call: TRBJ2-1

cdr3_nt: TGTGCCATCAGTGGCGGGACTGACGAGCAGTACTTC
cdr3_aa: CAISGGTDEQYF
clone_size: -
v_call: TRBV10-3
d_call: -
j_call: TRBJ2-7

cdr3_nt: TGTGCCAGCAGCCTGCGGGGGCTCGGGCAAGAGACCCAGTACTTC
cdr3_aa: CASSLRGLGQETQYF
clone_size: -
v_call: TRBV7-2
d_call: -
j_call: TRBJ2-5

cdr3_nt: TGTGCCAGCTCACCGGACAGCGAGTATGGCTACACCTTC
cdr3_aa: CASSPDSEYGYTF
clone_size: -
v_call: TRBV18
d_call: -
j_call: TRBJ1-2

cdr3_nt: TGTGCCAGCAGGCCTAGCGGGGACACCGGGGAGCTGTTTTTT
cdr3_aa: CASRPSGDTGELFF
clone_size: -
v_call: TRBV28
d_call: TRBD2
j_call: TRBJ2-2